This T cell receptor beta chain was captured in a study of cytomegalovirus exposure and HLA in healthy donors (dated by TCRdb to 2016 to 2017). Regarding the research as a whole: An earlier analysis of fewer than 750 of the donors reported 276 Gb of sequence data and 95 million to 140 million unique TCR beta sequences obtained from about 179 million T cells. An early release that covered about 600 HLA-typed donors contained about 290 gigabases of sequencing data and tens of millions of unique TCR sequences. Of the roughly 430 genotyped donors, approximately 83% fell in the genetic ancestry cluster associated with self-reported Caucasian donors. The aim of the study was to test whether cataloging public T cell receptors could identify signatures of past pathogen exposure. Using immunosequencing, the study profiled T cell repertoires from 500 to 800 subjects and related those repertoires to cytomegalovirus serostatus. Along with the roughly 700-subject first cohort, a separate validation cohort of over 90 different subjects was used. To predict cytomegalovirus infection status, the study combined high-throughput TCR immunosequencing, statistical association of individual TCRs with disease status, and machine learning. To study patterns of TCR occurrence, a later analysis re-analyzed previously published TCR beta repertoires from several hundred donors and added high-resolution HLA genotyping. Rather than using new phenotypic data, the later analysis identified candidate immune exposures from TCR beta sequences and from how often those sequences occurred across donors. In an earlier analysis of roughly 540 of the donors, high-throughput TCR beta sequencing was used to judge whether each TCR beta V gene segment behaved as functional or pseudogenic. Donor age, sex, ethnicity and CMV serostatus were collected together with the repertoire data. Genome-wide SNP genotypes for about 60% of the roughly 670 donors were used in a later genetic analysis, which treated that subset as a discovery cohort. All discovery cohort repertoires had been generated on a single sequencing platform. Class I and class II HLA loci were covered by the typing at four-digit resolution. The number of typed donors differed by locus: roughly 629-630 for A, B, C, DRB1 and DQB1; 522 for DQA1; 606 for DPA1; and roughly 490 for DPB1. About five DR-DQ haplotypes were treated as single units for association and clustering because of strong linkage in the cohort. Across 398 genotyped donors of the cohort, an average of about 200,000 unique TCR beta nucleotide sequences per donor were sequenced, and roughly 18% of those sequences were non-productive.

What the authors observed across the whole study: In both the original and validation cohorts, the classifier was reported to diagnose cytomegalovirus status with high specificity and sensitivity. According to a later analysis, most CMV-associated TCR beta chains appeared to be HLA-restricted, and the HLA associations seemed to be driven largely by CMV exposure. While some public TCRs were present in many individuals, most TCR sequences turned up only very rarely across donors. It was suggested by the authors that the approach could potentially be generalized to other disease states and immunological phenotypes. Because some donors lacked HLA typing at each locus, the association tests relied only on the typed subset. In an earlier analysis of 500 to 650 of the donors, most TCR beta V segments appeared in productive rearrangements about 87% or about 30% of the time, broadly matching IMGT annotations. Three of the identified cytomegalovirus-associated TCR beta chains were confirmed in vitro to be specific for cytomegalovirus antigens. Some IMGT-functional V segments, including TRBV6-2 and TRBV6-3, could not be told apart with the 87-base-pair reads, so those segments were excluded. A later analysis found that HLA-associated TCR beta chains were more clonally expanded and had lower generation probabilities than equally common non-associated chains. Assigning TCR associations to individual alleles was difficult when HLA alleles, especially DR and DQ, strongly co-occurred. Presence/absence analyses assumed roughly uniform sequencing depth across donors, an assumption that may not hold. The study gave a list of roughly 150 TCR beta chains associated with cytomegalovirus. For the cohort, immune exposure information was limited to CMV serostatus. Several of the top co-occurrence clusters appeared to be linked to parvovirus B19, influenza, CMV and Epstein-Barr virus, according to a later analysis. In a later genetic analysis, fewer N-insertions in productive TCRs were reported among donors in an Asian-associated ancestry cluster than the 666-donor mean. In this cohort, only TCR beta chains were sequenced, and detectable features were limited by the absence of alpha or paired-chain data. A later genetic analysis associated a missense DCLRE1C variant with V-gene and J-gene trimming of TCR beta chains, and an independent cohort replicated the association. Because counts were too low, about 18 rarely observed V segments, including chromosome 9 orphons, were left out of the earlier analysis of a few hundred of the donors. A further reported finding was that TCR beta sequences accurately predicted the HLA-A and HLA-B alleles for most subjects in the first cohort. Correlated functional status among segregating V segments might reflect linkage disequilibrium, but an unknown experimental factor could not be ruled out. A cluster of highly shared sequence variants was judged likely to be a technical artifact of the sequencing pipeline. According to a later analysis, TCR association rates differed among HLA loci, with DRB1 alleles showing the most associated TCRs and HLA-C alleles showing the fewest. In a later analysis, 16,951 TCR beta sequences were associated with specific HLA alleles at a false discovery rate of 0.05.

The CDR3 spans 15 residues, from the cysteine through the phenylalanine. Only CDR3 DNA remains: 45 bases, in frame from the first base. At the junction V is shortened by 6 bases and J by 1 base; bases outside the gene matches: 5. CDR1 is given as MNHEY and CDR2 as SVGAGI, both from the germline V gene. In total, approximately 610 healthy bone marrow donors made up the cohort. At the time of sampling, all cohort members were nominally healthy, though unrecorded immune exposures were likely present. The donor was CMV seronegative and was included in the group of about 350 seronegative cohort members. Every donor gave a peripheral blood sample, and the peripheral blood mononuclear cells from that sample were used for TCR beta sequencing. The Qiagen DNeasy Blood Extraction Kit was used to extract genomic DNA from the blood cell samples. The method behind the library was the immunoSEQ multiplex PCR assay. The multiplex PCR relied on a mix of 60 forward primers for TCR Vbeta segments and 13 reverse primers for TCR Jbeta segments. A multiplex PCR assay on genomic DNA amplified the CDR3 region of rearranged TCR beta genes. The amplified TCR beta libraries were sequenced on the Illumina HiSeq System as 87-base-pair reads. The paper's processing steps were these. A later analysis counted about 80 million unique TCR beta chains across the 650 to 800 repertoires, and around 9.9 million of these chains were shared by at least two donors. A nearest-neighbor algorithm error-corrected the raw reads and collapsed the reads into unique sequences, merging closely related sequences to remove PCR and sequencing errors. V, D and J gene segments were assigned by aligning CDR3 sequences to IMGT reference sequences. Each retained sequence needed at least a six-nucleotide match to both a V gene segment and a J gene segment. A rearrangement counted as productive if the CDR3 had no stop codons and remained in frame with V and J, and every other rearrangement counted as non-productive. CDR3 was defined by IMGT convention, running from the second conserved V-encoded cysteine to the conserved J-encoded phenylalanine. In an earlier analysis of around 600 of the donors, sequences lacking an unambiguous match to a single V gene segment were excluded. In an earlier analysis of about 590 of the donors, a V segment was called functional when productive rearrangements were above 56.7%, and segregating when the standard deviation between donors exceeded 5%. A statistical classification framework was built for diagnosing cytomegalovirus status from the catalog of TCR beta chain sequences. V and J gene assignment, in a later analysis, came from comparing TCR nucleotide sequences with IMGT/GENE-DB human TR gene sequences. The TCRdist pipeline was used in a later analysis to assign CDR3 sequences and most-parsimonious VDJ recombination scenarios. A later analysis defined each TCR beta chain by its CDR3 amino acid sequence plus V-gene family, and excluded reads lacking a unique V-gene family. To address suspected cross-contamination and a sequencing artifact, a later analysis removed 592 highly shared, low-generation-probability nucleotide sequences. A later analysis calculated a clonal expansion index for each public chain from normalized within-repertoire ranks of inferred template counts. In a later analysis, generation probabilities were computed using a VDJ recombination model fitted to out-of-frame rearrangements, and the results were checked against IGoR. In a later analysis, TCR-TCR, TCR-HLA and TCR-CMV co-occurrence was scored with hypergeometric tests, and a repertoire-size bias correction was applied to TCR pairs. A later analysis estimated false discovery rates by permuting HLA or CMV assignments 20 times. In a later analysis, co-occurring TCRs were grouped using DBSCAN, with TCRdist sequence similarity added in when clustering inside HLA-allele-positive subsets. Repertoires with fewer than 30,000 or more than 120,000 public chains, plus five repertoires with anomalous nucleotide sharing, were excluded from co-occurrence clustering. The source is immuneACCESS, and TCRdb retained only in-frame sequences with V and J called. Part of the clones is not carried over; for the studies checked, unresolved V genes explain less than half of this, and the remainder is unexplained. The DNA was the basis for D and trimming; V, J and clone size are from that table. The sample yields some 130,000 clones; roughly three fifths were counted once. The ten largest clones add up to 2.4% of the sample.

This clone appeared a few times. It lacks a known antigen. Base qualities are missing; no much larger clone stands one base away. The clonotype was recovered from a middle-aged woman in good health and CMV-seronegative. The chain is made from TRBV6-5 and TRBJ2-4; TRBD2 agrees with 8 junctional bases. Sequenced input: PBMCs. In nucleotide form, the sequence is TGTGCCAGCAGCCCGGGGGGGAGGGCCAAAAACATTCAGTACTTC. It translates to CASSPGGRAKNIQYF.